What follows are 15 T cell receptor beta chains derived from one specimen sequenced in a study of stem cell transplantation in POMP-related autoinflammatory disease. Data came from immunoSEQ multiplex PCR; TCRdb stores just in-frame clones and leaves some out. The profile shows about 4,900 clones, around 90% of them singletons. Sequenced material: CD8+ T cells from PBMCs, taken after stem cell transplantation. All receptors come from a human patient with POMP-related autoinflammation and immune dysregulation (PRAID). T cells may partly derive from the graft donor.

The chain combines TRBV6-6 with TRBJ2-1; tentative D call: TRBD2 (5 bases). Germline loops: CDR1 MNHNY, CDR2 SVGAGI (reference sequence). The CDR3 is 17 residues long. Trimming removed 5 bases at V and 1 base at J, with 18 bases between. Written as DNA, the CDR3 is TGTGCCAGCAGTCCGGACGATGAGGGCCCATCCTACAATGAGCAGTTCTTC. It yields the protein CASSPDDEGPSYNEQFF.

V and J are TRBV29-1 and TRBJ2-2, with TRBD1 identical over 8 bases. CDR3 length: 13 residues. The germline V gene encodes CDR1 SQVTM and CDR2 ANQGSEA. V was pared by 7 bases and J by 5 bases, with 6 bases of the junction left unmatched. CDR3 nucleotides: TGCAGCGCATCAGGGGGCGGTACCGGGGAGCTGTTTTTT. Protein sequence: CSASGGGTGELFF.

This clone was recorded a few times. V gene TRBV7-6 combines with J gene TRBJ2-7, with D uncertain. In germline, CDR1 is SGHVS, CDR2 FNYEAQ. The CDR3 runs to 15 residues. Trimming removed 2 bases from V and 0 bases from J, with 11 bases in between. CDR3 DNA: TGTGCCAGCAGCTTAAATTCAGGTAGCTCCTACGAGCAGTACTTC. This translates into CASSLNSGSSYEQYF.

The CDR3 nucleotides read TGCGCCAGCAGCCAAGGGGCAAACCAAGAGACCCAGTACTTC. Translated, it gives CASSQGANQETQYF. This rearrangement joins TRBV4-1 to TRBJ2-5, with D hard to call. The CDR3 contains 14 residues. The V end lost 1 base, the J end lost 0 bases, and 6 bases lay between the germline ends. Germline V gives CDR1 MGHRA, CDR2 YSYEKL.

V usage is TRBV27 and J usage is TRBJ1-2; weak D call: TRBD1 (5 bases). Trimming left V 2 bases short and J 8 bases short, with 18 bases between. Germline V gene lookup returns CDR1 MNHEY and CDR2 SMNVEV (reference sequence). CDR3 length: 15 amino acids. The CDR3 DNA follows: TGTGCCAGCAGTTTAGGGGACGGGGCCCCTGGGGGCTACACCTTC. Its translation: CASSLGDGAPGGYTF.

The chain combines TRBV3-1 (or the pseudogene TRBV3-2) with TRBJ2-7; D may match TRBD1 or TRBD2 (5 bases each). In germline, CDR1 is LGHDT, CDR2 YNNKEL (reference sequence). Trimming cost V 0 bases and J 0 bases, with 9 bases left between them. This CDR3 contains 15 residues. The CDR3 bases are TGTGCCAGCAGCCAAGATTCTGGGGGCTCCTACGAGCAGTACTTC. As protein: CASSQDSGGSYEQYF.

The rearrangement joins TRBV2 to TRBJ2-2, with 12 bases matching TRBD2. Per the germline V gene, CDR1 is SNHLY and CDR2 is FYNNEI. This CDR3 is built from 15 residues. The J segment lost 5 bases and the V segment lost 4 bases, leaving 2 bases of the junction unmatched. The chain's CDR3 is CASSGTSGITGELFF. The CDR3 DNA reads as TGTGCCAGCAGTGGGACTAGCGGGATTACCGGGGAGCTGTTTTTT.

The J gene is TRBJ2-3, the V gene TRBV4-1; a weak D match, TRBD2 (5 bases). The CDR3 sequence is 15 residues long. Trimming cost V 4 bases and J 0 bases, with 11 bases left between them. Germline CDR1 reads MGHRA; CDR2 reads YSYEKL. The CDR3 DNA is TGCGCCAGCAGCCGATTTGGACTGAGCACAGATACGCAGTATTTT. Protein: CASSRFGLSTDTQYF.

The chain is built from TRBV3-1 (or the pseudogene TRBV3-2) and TRBJ2-1; 7 nucleotides agree with TRBD2. Per the germline V gene, CDR1 is LGHDT and CDR2 is YNNKEL (reference sequence). The CDR3 has 14 amino acids. Germline trimming cut 1 base from V and 4 bases from J; bases unmatched to any gene: 1. The CDR3 nucleotides read TGTGCCAGCAGCCAAGTCGGGAGGTACAATGAGCAGTTCTTC. Its translation: CASSQVGRYNEQFF.

The rearrangement links TRBV30 to TRBJ1-1; D not resolved. The CDR3 runs to 14 residues. Per germline, CDR1 GTSNPN and CDR2 SVGIG (reference sequence). Trimming took 1 base from V and 0 from J, leaving 9 bases between them. The chain's CDR3 is CAWSAGVVNTEAFF. The CDR3 DNA reads TGTGCCTGGAGTGCGGGAGTGGTGAACACTGAAGCTTTCTTT.

The chain joins TRBV24-1 to TRBJ1-1; unclear D gene. Per germline, CDR1 KGHDR and CDR2 SFDVKD. V was clipped by 3 bases and J by 5 bases, with 3 bases between them. This CDR3 is built from 11 residues. This CDR3 is CATSDGTEAFF. CDR3 bases: TGTGCCACCAGTGATGGGACTGAAGCTTTCTTT.

The CDR3 DNA follows: TGTGCCAGCAGCCCGAGGGGAAACACTGAAGCTTTCTTT. Encoded protein: CASSPRGNTEAFF. The chain has TRBV5-8 and TRBJ1-1; TRBD1 is a possible D gene (5 bases). The V gene's germline CDR1 is SGHTS and CDR2 YDEGEE. The CDR3 totals 13 residues. Trimming left V 4 bases short and J 2 bases short, with 9 bases between. The entire variable domain, with the rest obtained from reference TRBV5-8 and TRBJ1-1, is as follows: EAGVTQSPTHLIKTRGQQATLRCSPISGHTSVYWYQQALGLGLQFLLWYDEGEERNRGNFPPRFSGRQFPNYSSELNVNALELEDSALYLCASSPRGNTEAFFGQGTRLTVV.

In this sample, this clone turned up once. The chain carries TRBV11-3 and TRBJ2-3; 12 bases are shared with TRBD2. The CDR3 length is 15 residues. Germline CDR1 and CDR2: SGHNT and YENEEA. J was trimmed by 7 bases and V by 3 bases; bases with no gene match: 5. The CDR3 nucleotides are TGTGCCAGCAGCTTCCTAGCGGGAGGGAAGTATACGCAGTATTTT. This codes for CASSFLAGGKYTQYF.

This clone was found once. This rearrangement joins TRBV7-9 to TRBJ1-5; D might be TRBD1 (5 bases). This CDR3 has 14 amino acids. CDR1 and CDR2 from the germline V gene are SEHNR and FQNEAQ (reference sequence). Trimming cost V 5 bases and J 3 bases, with 11 bases left between them. CDR3 residues: CASSPDSYNQPQHF. The CDR3 nucleotides read TGTGCCAGCAGCCCTGACAGTTACAATCAGCCCCAGCATTTT.

The chain's CDR3 is CASSQTGAYEQYF. The CDR3 DNA reads TGTGCCAGTAGCCAGACAGGGGCCTACGAGCAGTACTTC. The chain couples TRBV19 to TRBJ2-7; TRBD1 matches at 8 bases. The CDR3 spans 13 residues. Losses at the gene ends were 6 bases for V and 2 bases for J; bases not matched to a gene: 3. Per the germline V gene, CDR1 is LNHDA and CDR2 is SQIVND (reference sequence).